This T cell receptor beta chain appears in the sequencing data of a study of blood T cell repertoires in COVID-19 (TCRdb year 2020). As for the study more broadly: The collaborator samples originated in the United States, Italy and Spain and spanned the acute and convalescent phases of COVID-19. The prospective study material was composed of cDNA or gDNA derived from T cells, B-cell-depleted T cells, or PBMCs. The sample metadata nearly always contained a de-identified subject ID, COVID-19 status, age in years and sex. Subjects who had been exposed to COVID-19, were actively infected with it, or had recovered from it provided the deeply sampled blood TCRbeta repertoires that made up the dataset. The samples were drawn from two sources: the first 160 participants of the ongoing ImmuneRACE study, and over 950 subjects contributed by 6 global collaborators. Where available, HLA class I and class II types were obtained from metadata supplied by the sample provider rather than from assay-based typing. The repertoires were released in a freely available public database intended as a resource for research on the immune response to SARS-CoV-2.

On the study overall, not on this receptor specifically: The quantity of clinical and demographic metadata differed by source and by participant and was supplied without curation.

For this clone: Its binding antigen is unknown. Base qualities are missing; no much larger clone stands one base away.

In the prospective study, participants were roughly 18 to 90 years old, resided in about two dozen geographic areas of the United States, and were enrolled through a virtual design. Cohort assignment in the prospective study relied on participant-reported clinical history from a screening survey and a study questionnaire. Recovered participants in ImmuneRACE Cohort 3 were defined by two consecutive negative NP/OP PCR tests, clearance by a healthcare professional, or resolution of symptoms. In the prospective study, whole blood, serum and a nasopharyngeal or oropharyngeal swab were collected from each participant by mobile phlebotomists. Additional blood draws and questionnaires over an approximately two-month period could optionally be provided by prospective study participants. Blood samples from the prospective study were shipped frozen or at room temperature prior to DNA extraction. CDR1 and CDR2 are drawn from the germline V gene (reference sequence): MNHEY, SMNVEV. Reading from cysteine to phenylalanine, the CDR3 counts 15 amino acids. Only CDR3 DNA remains: 45 bases, in frame from the first base. The V end gives up 8 bases and the J end 6 bases, leaving 7 bases in the junction not matched to a gene.

TCRbeta CDR3 regions were amplified from genomic DNA using the immunoSEQ Assay, a bias-controlled multiplex PCR. The paper's data handling went like this. Within the assay, amplification of reference gene primers was used to estimate how many nucleated cells each sample contained. To quantify the absolute abundance of each unique TCRbeta CDR3 rearrangement, sequence reads were collapsed and filtered. For each sample, productive Simpson clonality was calculated as the square root of Simpson's diversity index over productive rearrangements. Held by TCRdb, this immuneACCESS table contains in-frame sequences only and omits some clones. Under half of the omission traces to an unresolved V gene where checked; the cause of the rest is unknown. D and trimming come from the DNA, and the V and J calls and clone size come from that table. The sample table shows about 400,000 clones, and approximately 84% are seen once. The top ten hold 2.5% to 3% of the sample.

This sequence was found in a woman aged 25 to 39 who had recovered from COVID-19. Sequenced material: PBMCs or T cells enriched from blood (not recorded which). The V and J segments used are TRBV27 and TRBJ2-1, with TRBD2 matching 13 junction bases. The DNA is as follows: TGTGCCAGCTGCCCGACTAGCGGGAGGCCCAATGAGCAGTTCTTC. This is translated as CASCPTSGRPNEQFF.